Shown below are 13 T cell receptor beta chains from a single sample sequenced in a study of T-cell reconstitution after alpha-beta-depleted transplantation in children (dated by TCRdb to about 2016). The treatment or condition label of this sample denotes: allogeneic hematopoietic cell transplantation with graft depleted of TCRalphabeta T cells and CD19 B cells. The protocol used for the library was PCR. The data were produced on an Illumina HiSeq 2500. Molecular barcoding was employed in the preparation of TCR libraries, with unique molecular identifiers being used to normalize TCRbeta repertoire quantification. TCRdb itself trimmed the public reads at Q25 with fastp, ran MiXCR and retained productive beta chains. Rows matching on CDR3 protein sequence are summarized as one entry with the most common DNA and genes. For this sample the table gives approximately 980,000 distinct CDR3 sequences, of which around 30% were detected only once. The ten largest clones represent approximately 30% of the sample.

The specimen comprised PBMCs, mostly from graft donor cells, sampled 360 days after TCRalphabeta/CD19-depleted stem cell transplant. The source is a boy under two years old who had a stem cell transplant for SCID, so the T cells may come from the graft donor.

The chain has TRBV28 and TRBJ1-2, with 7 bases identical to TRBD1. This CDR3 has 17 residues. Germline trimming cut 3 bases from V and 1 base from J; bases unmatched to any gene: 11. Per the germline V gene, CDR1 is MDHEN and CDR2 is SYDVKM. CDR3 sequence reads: CASSLPSRDSFNYGYTF. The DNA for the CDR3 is TGTGCCAGCAGTTTGCCGTCCCGGGACAGCTTTAACTATGGCTACACCTTC.

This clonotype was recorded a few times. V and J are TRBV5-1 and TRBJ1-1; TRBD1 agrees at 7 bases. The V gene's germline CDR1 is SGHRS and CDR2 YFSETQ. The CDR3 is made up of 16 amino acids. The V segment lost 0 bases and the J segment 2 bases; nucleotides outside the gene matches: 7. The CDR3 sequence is CASSLGRDSSNTEAFF. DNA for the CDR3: TGCGCCAGCAGCTTGGGACGGGACAGCTCCAACACTGAAGCTTTCTTT.

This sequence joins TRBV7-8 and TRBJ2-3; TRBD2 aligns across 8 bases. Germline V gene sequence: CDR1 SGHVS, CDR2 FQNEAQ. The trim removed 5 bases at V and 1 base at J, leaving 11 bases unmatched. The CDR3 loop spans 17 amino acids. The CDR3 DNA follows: TGTGCCAGCAGCACCTTCCGGACTAGCTACGGCACAGATACGCAGTATTTT. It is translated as CASSTFRTSYGTDTQYF.

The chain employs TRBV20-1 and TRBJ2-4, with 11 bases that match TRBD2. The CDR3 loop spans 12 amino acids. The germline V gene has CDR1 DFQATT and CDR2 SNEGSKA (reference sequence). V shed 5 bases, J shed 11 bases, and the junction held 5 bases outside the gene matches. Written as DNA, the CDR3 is TGCAGTGCTGTTGGACTAGCGGGTTTTCAGTACTTC. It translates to CSAVGLAGFQYF.

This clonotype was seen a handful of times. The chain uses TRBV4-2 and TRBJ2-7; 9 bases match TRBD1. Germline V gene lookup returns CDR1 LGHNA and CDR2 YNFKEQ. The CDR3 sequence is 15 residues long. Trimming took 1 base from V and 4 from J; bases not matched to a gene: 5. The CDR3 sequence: CASSQGTGEVYEQYF. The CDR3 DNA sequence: TGTGCCAGCAGCCAAGGGACAGGGGAGGTGTACGAGCAGTACTTC.

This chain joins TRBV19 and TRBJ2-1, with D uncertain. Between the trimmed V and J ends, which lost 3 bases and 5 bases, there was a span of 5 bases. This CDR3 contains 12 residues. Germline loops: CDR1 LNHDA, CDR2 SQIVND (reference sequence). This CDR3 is CASSISNNEQFF. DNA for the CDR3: TGTGCCAGTAGTATTTCGAACAATGAGCAGTTCTTC.

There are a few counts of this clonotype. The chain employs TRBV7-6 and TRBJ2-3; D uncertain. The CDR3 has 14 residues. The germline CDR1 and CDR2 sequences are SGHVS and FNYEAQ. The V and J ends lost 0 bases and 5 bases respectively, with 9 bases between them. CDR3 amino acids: CASSLAIGVDTQYF. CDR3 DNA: TGTGCCAGCAGCTTAGCTATTGGGGTAGATACGCAGTATTTT.

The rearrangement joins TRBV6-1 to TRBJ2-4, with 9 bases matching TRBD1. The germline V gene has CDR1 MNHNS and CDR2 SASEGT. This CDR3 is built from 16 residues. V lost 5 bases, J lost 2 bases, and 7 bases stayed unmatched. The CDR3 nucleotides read TGTGCCAGCAGTCATGGGGACAGGGTGACCAAAAACATTCAGTACTTC. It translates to CASSHGDRVTKNIQYF.

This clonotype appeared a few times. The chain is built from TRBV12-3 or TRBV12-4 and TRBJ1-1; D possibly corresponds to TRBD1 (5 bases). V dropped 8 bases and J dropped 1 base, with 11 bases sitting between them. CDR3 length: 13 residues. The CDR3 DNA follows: TGTGCCAGCCTGGACACTCAGAACACTGAAGCTTTCTTT. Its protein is CASLDTQNTEAFF.

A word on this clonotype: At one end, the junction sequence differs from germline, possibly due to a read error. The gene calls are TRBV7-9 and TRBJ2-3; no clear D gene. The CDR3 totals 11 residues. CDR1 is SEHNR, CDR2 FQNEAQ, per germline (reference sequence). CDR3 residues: CASSSTDTHYF. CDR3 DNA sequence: TGTGCCAGCAGCTCCACAGATACGCATTATTTT.

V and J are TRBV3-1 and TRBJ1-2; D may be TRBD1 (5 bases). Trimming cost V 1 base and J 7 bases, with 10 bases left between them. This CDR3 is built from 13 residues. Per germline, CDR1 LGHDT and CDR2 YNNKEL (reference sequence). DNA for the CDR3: TGTGCCAGCAGCCAAGGAACAGGCAGTGGCTACACCTTC. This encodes CASSQGTGSGYTF.

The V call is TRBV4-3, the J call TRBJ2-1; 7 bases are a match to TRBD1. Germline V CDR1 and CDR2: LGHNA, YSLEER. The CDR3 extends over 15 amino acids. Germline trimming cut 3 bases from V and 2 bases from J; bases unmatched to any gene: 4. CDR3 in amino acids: CASSHDRATYNEQFF. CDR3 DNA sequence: TGCGCCAGCAGCCATGACAGGGCAACCTACAATGAGCAGTTCTTC.

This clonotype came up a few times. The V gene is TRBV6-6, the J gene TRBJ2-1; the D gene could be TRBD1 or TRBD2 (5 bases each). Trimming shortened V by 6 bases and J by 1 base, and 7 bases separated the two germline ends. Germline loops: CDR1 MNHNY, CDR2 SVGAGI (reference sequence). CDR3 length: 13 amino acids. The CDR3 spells CASRGESYNEQFF. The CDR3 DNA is TGTGCCAGCAGGGGGGAATCCTACAATGAGCAGTTCTTC.